The clone carrying this TCR beta chain has only a few counts. Its antigen is not identified. Making use of molecular barcodes, quantitative 5'-RACE generated TCR beta libraries. MiXCR, applied by TCRdb to the 5' RACE reads, yields one record per CDR3 protein. Of about 250,000 distinct CDR3 sequences in the sample, around 32% were seen once. Trimming removed 5 bases from V and 5 bases from J, with 12 bases in between. The CDR3 extends over 12 amino acids. Germline assignment: CDR1 DFQATT and CDR2 SNEGSKA (reference sequence). This entry is derived from a study of CD8 T cells in ankylosing spondylitis. Study findings and constraints: Seemingly distinctive of ankylosing spondylitis blood was a TCR beta motif formed by eight highly homologous variants. Significant enrichment of disease-linked clones was reportedly seen in matched ankylosing spondylitis synovial fluid.

This clonotype was obtained from a male donor with ankylosing spondylitis or in good health (not recorded which). The chain carries TRBV20-1 and TRBJ2-5; no clear D gene. Sample: blood, either unsorted or a sorted T cell fraction (not recorded which). DNA for the CDR3: TGCAGTGCTGGCGACGGGTTGGAGACCCAGTACTTC. As protein: CSAGDGLETQYF.